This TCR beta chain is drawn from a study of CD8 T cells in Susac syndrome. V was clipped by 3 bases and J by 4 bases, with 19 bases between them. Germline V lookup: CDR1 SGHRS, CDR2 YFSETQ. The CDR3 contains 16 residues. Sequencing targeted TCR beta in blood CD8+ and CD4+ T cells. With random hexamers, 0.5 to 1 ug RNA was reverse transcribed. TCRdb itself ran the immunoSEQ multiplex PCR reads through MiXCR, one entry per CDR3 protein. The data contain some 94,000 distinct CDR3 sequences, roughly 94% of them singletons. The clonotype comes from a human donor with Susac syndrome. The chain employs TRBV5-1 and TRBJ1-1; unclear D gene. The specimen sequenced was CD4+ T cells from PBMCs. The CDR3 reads CASSSRQGLEVTEAFF. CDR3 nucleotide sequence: TGCGCCAGCAGCTCGAGACAAGGACTAGAGGTCACTGAAGCTTTCTTT.